Given below is one TCR beta chain in context. Its target is not known. These data originate in a study of cytomegalovirus exposure and HLA in healthy donors. Study-wide background: Of all 400 or so donors who were genotyped, 75% to 85% belonged to the Caucasian-associated ancestry cluster. Broader study findings: Highly shared sequence variants in one cluster were likely a sequencing artifact. Among the CMV-associated chains, three were confirmed in vitro as specific for CMV antigens. Reports indicate that TCR beta sequences accurately predicted the HLA-A and HLA-B alleles of most subjects.

V was shortened by 6 bases and J by 12 bases, with 12 bases between the two germline ends. CDR1 and CDR2 from the germline V gene are MNHEY and SVGAGI. CDR3 length: 11 residues. PCR involved 60 Vbeta and 13 Jbeta primers. The data were produced by immunoSEQ multiplex PCR, yet TCRdb's version contains in-frame clones alone and is incomplete. The table lists some 140,000 clones, 65% to 85% of them singletons. J is TRBJ2-1 and V is TRBV6-5, with D tentatively TRBD1 (5 bases). The specimen sequenced was PBMCs. The clonotype originates from a man between 18 and 29 years old in good health and CMV-seronegative. The CDR3, as DNA: TGTGCCAGCAGCTTACAGGACACGCAGTTCTTC. It yields the protein CASSLQDTQFF.